These T cell receptor beta chains were read from a single sample in a study of PD-L1 blockade in urothelial cancer. The table came from immunoSEQ multiplex PCR; TCRdb's copy has only in-frame clones and leaves some out. The sample contains 2,500 to 3,000 clones, 33% of which appear only once. The sample here was tumor tissue, taken before atezolizumab (anti-PD-L1) treatment. The receptor source for this set is a man between 65 and 85 years old with urothelial cancer. The CDR3 runs from the conserved cysteine through the conserved F or W. A D gene is named only where the DNA matches it firmly. Not all rows give a size; the values are once, few, many and, for expanded clones, a class.

TRBV2	.	.	TRBJ1-2	14	TGTGCCAGCAGTGAGCTAGTTTCTAACTATGGCTACACCTTC	CASSELVSNYGYTF
TRBV6-8	.	medium-sized	TRBJ2-3	13	TGTGCCAGCAGTGACGGACGTTCAGATACGCAGTATTTT	CASSDGRSDTQYF
TRBV28	TRBD1	few	TRBJ1-1	13	TGTGCCAGCGGGACAGGGGTCCGGGCTGAAGCTTTCTTT	CASGTGVRAEAFF
TRBV6-8	TRBD1	few	TRBJ1-1	19	TGTGCCAGCAAACCCCGAGATAGACAGGGACCTCGGGCAATCGCTGAAGCTTTCTTT	CASKPRDRQGPRAIAEAFF
TRBV28	TRBD2	.	TRBJ2-3	15	TGTGCCTGTACGGCTAGCGGGGGCCGCACAGATACGCAGTATTTT	CACTASGGRTDTQYF
TRBV5-1	TRBD2	.	TRBJ2-5	17	TGCGCCAGCAGCTTTGGTGGGAGGGGCCGTTCCCAAGAGACCCAGTACTTC	CASSFGGRGRSQETQYF
TRBV4-1	.	.	TRBJ2-2	13	TGCGCCAGCGGAATAGACTCTACCGGGGAGCTGTTTTTT	CASGIDSTGELFF
TRBV29-1	.	.	TRBJ2-5	14	TGCAGCGTTTGGGGCGCTAGGGCAGAAGAGACCCAGTACTTC	CSVWGARAEETQYF
TRBV11-3	TRBD1	few	TRBJ1-1	15	TGTGCCAGCAGCCCAGGACAGGGGGTAATGGCTGAAGCTTTCTTT	CASSPGQGVMAEAFF
TRBV19	.	.	TRBJ1-5	14	TGTGCCAGTAGTATGCCTCGCTCCCATCAGCCCCAGCATTTT	CASSMPRSHQPQHF
TRBV6-8	.	.	TRBJ2-3	17	TGTGCCAGCAGTTTATTAGGGGCAGGGGGGAGCACAGATACGCAGTATTTT	CASSLLGAGGSTDTQYF
TRBV30	.	.	TRBJ1-5	13	TGTGCCTGGAGCGGATGGGTCGGGCAGCCCCAGCATTTT	CAWSGWVGQPQHF
TRBV30	.	once	TRBJ1-4	14	TGTGCCTGGAGTTCCACAGGAGTACGTGAAAAACTGTTTTTT	CAWSSTGVREKLFF
TRBV28	.	.	TRBJ1-6	12	TGTGCCAGCGGGGTAGGATTTGTGGCCCTCCACTTT	CASGVGFVALHF
TRBV10-2	.	.	TRBJ2-7	14	TGCGCCACCCTAGGAGCCCCCGTGTACGACGAGCAGTACTTC	CATLGAPVYDEQYF
TRBV6-8	.	large	TRBJ2-1	14	TGTGCCAGCAGTTATTTAGCGGACCCAGGTGAGCAGTTCTTC	CASSYLADPGEQFF
TRBV12-5	TRBD1	few	TRBJ1-6	14	TGTGCCAGCAAACCGACAGGGGGAAGATCACCCCTCCACTTT	CASKPTGGRSPLHF
TRBV18	.	.	TRBJ2-7	15	TGTGCCAGCTCACCGGAACGTCTAGGAGCCTACGAGCAGTACTTC	CASSPERLGAYEQYF
TRBV30	.	few	TRBJ2-7	17	TGTGCCTGGAGTGACCCCGCCGGTGAGGGGATAGACTACGAGCAGTACTTC	CAWSDPAGEGIDYEQYF
TRBV11-3	.	large	TRBJ2-6	16	TGTGCCAGCAGCTTAGGGGCCAGCTCTGGGGCCAACGTCCTGACTTTC	CASSLGASSGANVLTF
TRBV5-1	.	.	TRBJ1-4	15	TGCGCCAGCAGCTTGGGATCAGGAGGAGGTGAAAAACTGTTTTTT	CASSLGSGGGEKLFF
TRBV6-8	TRBD1	.	TRBJ1-4	13	TGTGCCATCAGCGGGACAGGACATGAAAAACTGTTTTTT	CAISGTGHEKLFF
TRBV11-3	.	few	TRBJ2-2	15	TGTGCCAGCAGCCCCAGAGACAGTCTCATCGGGGAGCTGTTTTTT	CASSPRDSLIGELFF
TRBV6-8	.	.	TRBJ2-2	14	TGTGCCAGCATTACAGGGTTGAACACCGGGGAGCTGTTTTTT	CASITGLNTGELFF
TRBV11-3	.	few	TRBJ2-5	15	TGTGCCAGCAGCCCCTATAATTTAGTCGGAGAGACCCAGTACTTC	CASSPYNLVGETQYF
TRBV19	.	.	TRBJ1-6	11	TGTGCCAGTAGTAATAATTCACCCCTCCACTTT	CASSNNSPLHF
TRBV11-3	.	medium-sized	TRBJ1-5	16	TGTGCCAGCAGCGGGGGCGGGAGTTCTAGCAATCAGCCCCAGCATTTT	CASSGGGSSSNQPQHF
TRBV18	.	.	TRBJ2-2	14	TGTGCCAGCTCAGGCCAGATGAATACCGGGGAGCTGTTTTTT	CASSGQMNTGELFF
TRBV10-2	.	few	TRBJ1-1	15	TGCGCCAGCAAGGAGGGCAGGAGGGGAAACACTGAAGCTTTCTTT	CASKEGRRGNTEAFF
TRBV11-3	.	.	TRBJ2-7	14	TGTGCCAGCAGCTTCTCCCCGGGAAAGTACGAGCAGTACTTC	CASSFSPGKYEQYF
TRBV6-8	.	few	TRBJ1-5	15	TGTGCCAGCAGTGACAGGACCACGAGCAATCAGCCCCAGCATTTT	CASSDRTTSNQPQHF
TRBV29-1	TRBD1	.	TRBJ1-2	13	TGCAGCGTCGACAGGGCAGGAGTGGATGGCTACACCTTC	CSVDRAGVDGYTF